The rows below give T cell receptor beta chains drawn from one sample of a study of response to subunit inactivated influenza vaccine. TCRdb reprocessed the RT-PCR reads via MiXCR and lists one record per CDR3 protein. The table records 630,000 or so distinct CDR3 sequences, more than 15% of them present only once. The sample consisted of PBMCs from blood, taken approximately 12 days after vaccination. The receptors originated from a man aged 50-59 years who received an inactivated influenza vaccine. Both conserved end residues are trimmed from each CDR3. Each record gives: J gene, V gene, CDR3 protein.

J: TRBJ1-6; V: TRBV4-3; CDR3: ASSQGWVGDSPLH
J: TRBJ2-7; V: TRBV15; CDR3: ATSREIQTGGQY
J: TRBJ2-7; V: TRBV5-1; CDR3: ASSTTGVHYEQY
J: TRBJ2-2; V: TRBV4-3; CDR3: ASSQPNTGELF
J: TRBJ2-5; V: TRBV7-9; CDR3: ASSTGTSGQETQY
J: TRBJ2-2; V: TRBV7-3; CDR3: ASSLFGSSATGELF
J: TRBJ1-4; V: TRBV20-1; CDR3: SARVTAWNEKLF
J: TRBJ2-7; V: TRBV29-1; CDR3: SVDIGGRAQQY
J: TRBJ1-6; V: TRBV6-1; CDR3: ASSDYLRVDNSPLH
J: TRBJ2-2; V: TRBV10-1; CDR3: ASSEQRAAGELF
J: TRBJ2-7; V: TRBV10-3; CDR3: AIGTGLAGVDEQY
J: TRBJ2-2; V: TRBV15; CDR3: ATTDRQGAGELF
J: TRBJ2-5; V: TRBV20-1; CDR3: SAQPRTGAQETQY
J: TRBJ2-3; V: TRBV14; CDR3: ASSQGTSWLAPDTQY
J: TRBJ2-1; V: TRBV6-1; CDR3: ASSLGAGPSSYNEQF
J: TRBJ2-7; V: TRBV11-2; CDR3: ASSSTFMGYEQY
J: TRBJ1-2; V: TRBV7-8; CDR3: ASSPTRGPNGYT
J: TRBJ2-3; V: TRBV6-4; CDR3: ASSEGGTSADTQY
J: TRBJ1-5; V: TRBV3-1; CDR3: ASSQGQGYDQPQH
J: TRBJ2-6; V: TRBV6-5; CDR3: ASSYMNPGANVLT